This T cell receptor beta chain emerged from a study of T-cell memory formation after mild COVID-19. Findings of the study overall: Pre-infection memory held some responding clones, suggesting pre-existing cross-reactive T cells responded.

5'RACE primed at constant segments yielded TCR alpha and TCR beta cDNA libraries bearing sample barcodes and UMIs. TCRdb re-derived calls from the 5' RACE reads in MiXCR, one entry per CDR3 protein. This table has about half a million distinct CDR3 sequences, 18% appearing once. In its sample, this clonotype was seen a few times. The antigen is undetermined. The germline CDR1 and CDR2 sequences are SQVTM and ANQGSEA. V dropped 3 bases and J dropped 6 bases, with 17 bases sitting between them. The CDR3 consists of 14 residues. Input material: PBMCs or a T cell subset sorted from them (not recorded which). The chain combines TRBV29-1 with TRBJ1-1; D possibly corresponds to TRBD1 (6 bases). This clonotype was sampled from an adult woman who had mild COVID-19 (a few samples of this study predate the infection). Cell type and time point are not known. The DNA of the CDR3 is TGCAGCGTTGAGGGGGCCACTGGCTTCTCTGAAGCTTTCTTT. Translated: CSVEGATGFSEAFF.